This T cell receptor (beta chain) is drawn from a study of shared clonotypes between healthy human individuals. This table comes from immunoSEQ multiplex PCR, and its TCRdb copy is limited to in-frame clones, with some not included. Among some 2.4 million clones listed, roughly 93% were seen once. Trimming took off 4 bases at V and 8 bases at J, with 24 bases between the two ends. Germline V gives CDR1 SGHTA, CDR2 FQGNSA. There are 16 residues in the CDR3. This clone was detected only once. Its antigen remains unidentified. The study's findings and limits: Sequencing of the sorted subsets was shown by rarefaction to be incomplete despite large depth. As a rule, naive subsets had a larger estimated richness than memory subsets. Among donors, clonotype sharing was expected to be affected by sequencing depth.

The sample was naive CD4+ T cells from PBMCs. As to subset: CD45RA+ positively selected. This receptor was taken from a man aged 18 to 30 in good health. Some clones in this sample may be carry-over from other donors' samples. V usage is TRBV7-2 and J usage is TRBJ2-7; D assignment may be TRBD1 or TRBD2 (5 bases each). CDR3 coding DNA: TGTGCCAGCAGCTCCTCCGGGACGCTCCCCCCTACGAAGCAGTACTTC. Protein sequence: CASSSSGTLPPTKQYF.